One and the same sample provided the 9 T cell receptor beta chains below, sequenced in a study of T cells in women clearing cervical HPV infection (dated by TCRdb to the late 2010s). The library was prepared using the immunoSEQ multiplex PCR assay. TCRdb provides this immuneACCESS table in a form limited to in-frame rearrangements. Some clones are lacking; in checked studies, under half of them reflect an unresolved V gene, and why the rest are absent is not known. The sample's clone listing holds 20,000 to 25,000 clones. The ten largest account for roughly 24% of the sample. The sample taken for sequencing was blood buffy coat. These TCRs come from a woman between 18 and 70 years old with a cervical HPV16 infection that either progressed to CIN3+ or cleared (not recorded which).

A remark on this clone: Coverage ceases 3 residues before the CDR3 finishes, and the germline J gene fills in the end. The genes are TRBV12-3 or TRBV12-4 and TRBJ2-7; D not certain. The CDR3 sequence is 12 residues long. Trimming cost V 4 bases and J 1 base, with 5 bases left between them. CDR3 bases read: TGTGCCAGCAGTTCAGAATCCTACGAG. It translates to CASSSESYE. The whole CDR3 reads CASSSESYEQYF.

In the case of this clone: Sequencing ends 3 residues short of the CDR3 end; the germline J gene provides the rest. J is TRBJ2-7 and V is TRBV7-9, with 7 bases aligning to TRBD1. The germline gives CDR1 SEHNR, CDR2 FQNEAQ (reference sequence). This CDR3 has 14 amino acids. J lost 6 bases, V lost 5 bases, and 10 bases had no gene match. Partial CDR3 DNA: TGTGCCAGCAGCCAGACCGACAGGGATGGCGAG. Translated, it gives CASSQTDRDGE. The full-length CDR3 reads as CASSQTDRDGEQYF.

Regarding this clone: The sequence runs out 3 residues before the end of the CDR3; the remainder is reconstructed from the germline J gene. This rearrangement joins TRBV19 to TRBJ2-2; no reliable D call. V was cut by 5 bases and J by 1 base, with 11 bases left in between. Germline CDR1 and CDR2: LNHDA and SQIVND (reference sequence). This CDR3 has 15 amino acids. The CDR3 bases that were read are TGTGCCAGTAGTCAGGTTGTGCGGAACACCGGGGAG. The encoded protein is CASSQVVRNTGE. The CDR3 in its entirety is CASSQVVRNTGELFF.

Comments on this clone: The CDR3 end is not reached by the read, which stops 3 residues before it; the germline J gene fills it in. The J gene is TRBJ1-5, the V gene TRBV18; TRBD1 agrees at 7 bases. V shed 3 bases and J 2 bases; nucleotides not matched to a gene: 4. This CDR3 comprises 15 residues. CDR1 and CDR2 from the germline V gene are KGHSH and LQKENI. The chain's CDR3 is CASSPPGGGNQPQHF. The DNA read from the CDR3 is TGTGCCAGCTCACCTCCAGGGGGTGGCAATCAGCCC. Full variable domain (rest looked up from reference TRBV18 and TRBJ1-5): NAGVMQNPRHLVRRRGQEARLRCSPMKGHSHVYWYRQLPEEGLKFMVYLQKENIIDESGMPKERFSAEFPKEGPSILRIQQVVRGDSAAYFCASSPPGGGNQPQHFGDGTRLSIL.

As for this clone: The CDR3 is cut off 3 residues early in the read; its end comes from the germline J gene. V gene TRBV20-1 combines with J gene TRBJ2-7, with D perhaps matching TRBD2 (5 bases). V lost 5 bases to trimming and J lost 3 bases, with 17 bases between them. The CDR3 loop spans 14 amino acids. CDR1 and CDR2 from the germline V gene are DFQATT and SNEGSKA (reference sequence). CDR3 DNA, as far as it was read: TGCAGTGCTCGTCAACTAGAATATAACTACGAG. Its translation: CSARQLEYNYE. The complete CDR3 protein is CSARQLEYNYEQYF.

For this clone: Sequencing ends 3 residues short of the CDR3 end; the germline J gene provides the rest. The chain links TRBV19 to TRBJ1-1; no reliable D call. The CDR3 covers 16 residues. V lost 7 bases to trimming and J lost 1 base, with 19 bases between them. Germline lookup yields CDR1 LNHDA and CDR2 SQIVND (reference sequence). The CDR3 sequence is CASKVLPQMRNTEAFF. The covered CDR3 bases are TGTGCCAGTAAGGTCCTGCCCCAAATGAGGAACACTGAA.

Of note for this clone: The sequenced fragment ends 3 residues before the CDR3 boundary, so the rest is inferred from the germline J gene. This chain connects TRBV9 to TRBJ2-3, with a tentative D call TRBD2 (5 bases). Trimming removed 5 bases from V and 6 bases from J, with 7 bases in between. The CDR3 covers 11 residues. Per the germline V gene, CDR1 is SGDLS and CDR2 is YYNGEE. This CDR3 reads CASRRGDTQYF. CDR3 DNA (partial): TGTGCCAGCAGGAGAGGGGATACG.

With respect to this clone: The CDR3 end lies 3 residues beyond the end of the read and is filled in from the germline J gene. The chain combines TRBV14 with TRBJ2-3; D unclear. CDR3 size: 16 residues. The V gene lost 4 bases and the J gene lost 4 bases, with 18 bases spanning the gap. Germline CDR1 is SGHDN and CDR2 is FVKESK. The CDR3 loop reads CASSPFDSRWADTQYF. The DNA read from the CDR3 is TGTGCCAGCAGCCCGTTCGACTCACGGTGGGCAGATACG.

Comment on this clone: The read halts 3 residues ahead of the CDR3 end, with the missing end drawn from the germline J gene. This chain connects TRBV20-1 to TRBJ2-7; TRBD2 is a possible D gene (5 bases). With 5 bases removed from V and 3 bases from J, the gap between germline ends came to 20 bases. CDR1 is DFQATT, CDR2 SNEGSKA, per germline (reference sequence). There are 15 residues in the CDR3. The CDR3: CSALDSLRRDYEQYF. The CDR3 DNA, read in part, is TGCAGTGCTCTGGACTCCCTCAGGCGAGACTACGAG.